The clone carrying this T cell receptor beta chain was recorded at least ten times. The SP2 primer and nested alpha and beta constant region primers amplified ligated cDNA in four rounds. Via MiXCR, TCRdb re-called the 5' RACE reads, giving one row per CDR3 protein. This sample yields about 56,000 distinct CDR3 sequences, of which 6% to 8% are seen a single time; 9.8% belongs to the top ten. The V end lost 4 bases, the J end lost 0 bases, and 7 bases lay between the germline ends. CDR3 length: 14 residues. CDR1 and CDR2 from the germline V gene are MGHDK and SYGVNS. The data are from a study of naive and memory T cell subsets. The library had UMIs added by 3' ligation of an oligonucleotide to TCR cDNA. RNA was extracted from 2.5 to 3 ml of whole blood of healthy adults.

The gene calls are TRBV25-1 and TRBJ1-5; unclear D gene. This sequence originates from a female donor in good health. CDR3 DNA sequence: TGTGCCAGCAGTGGGAGTAATAGCAATCAGCCCCAGCATTTT. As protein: CASSGSNSNQPQHF.